This T cell receptor beta chain was retrieved from a study of CD8 T cells in Susac syndrome. Background on the study: The Susac syndrome patients were therapy-naive, on corticosteroids, or on intravenous immunoglobulin alone at blood draw.

Blood CD8+ and CD4+ T cells underwent high-throughput TCR beta sequencing. The CDR3 extends over 15 amino acids. V lost 1 base and J 8 bases, leaving 17 bases between the germline ends. The germline V gene encodes CDR1 SGHTA and CDR2 FQGNSA. cDNA came from around 0.54 to 1 ug RNA primed by random hexamers. A single record per CDR3 protein comes from TCRdb applying MiXCR to the immunoSEQ multiplex PCR reads. The sample holds about 150,000 distinct CDR3 sequences; about 95% are singletons and the top ten take roughly 0.15%. V and J are TRBV7-2 and TRBJ1-2; D unclear. This sequence was found in a human donor with Susac syndrome. The sequencing input was CD4+ T cells from PBMCs. The CDR3 DNA sequence: TGTGCCAGCAGCTTAGGGGTGTCCCCTGCTCAAGGCTACACCTTC. This sequence encodes CASSLGVSPAQGYTF.